A single sample gave rise to the 13 T cell receptor beta chains below, sequenced in a study of blood T cell repertoires in COVID-19. Clones were read by immunoSEQ multiplex PCR, and TCRdb kept only the in-frame ones, dropping some. This sample carries 45,000 or so clones, roughly nine tenths of them seen once, and the ten largest clones take around a sixth. Sequenced: peripheral blood. All receptors derive from a man between 65 and 85 years old with active COVID-19.

The V gene is TRBV21-1, the J gene TRBJ1-3; the table names TRBD1, a call not compared with the DNA. TRBV21-1 counts as a pseudogene. The CDR3 spans 16 residues. The CDR3 sequence is CASSKPGESSGNTIYF. The CDR3 DNA is TGTGCCAGCAGCAAGCCAGGGGAGAGCTCTGGAAACACCATATATTTT.

The CDR3 sequence is CASSLEQSSYNSPLHF. As DNA, the CDR3 is TGCGCCAGCAGCTTGGAACAGAGCTCCTATAATTCACCCCTCCACTTT. The chain has TRBV5-1 and TRBJ1-6; D is ambiguous. Germline CDR1 reads SGHRS; CDR2 reads YFSETQ. The CDR3 runs 16 residues. V dropped 0 bases and J dropped 0 bases, with 7 bases sitting between them.

This chain connects TRBV7-2 to TRBJ1-1; 7 bases map to TRBD1. The V gene end was trimmed by 7 bases and the J gene end by 10 bases; junction bases not matched to a gene: 21. This CDR3 is built from 16 residues. CDR1 SGHTA and CDR2 FQGNSA come from the germline V gene. DNA for the CDR3: TGTGCCAGCACCCTTTATGGGCAGGGGGACTTTGATGGAGCTTTCTTT. Its translation is CASTLYGQGDFDGAFF.

The chain couples TRBV5-4 to TRBJ2-3, with 7 bases matching TRBD2. Trimming removed 0 bases from V and 0 bases from J; junction bases left unmatched: 4. The CDR3 covers 16 residues. The germline gives CDR1 SGHNT, CDR2 YYREEE (reference sequence). The CDR3 protein is CASSLDGGSSTDTQYF. DNA of the CDR3: TGTGCCAGCAGCTTGGACGGGGGGAGCAGCACAGATACGCAGTATTTT.

The chain employs TRBV5-1 and TRBJ2-1, with 11 nucleotides matching TRBD1. The V segment lost 4 bases and the J segment 9 bases; nucleotides outside the gene matches: 9. Germline V gene sequence: CDR1 SGHRS, CDR2 YFSETQ. The CDR3 is 15 residues long. For the CDR3, the DNA is TGCGCCAGCAGCAAAGCCCGGGACAGGGGGGGTGAGCAGTTCTTC. This sequence encodes CASSKARDRGGEQFF.

The table lists this clone with a few counts. The V call is TRBV5-4, the J call TRBJ2-1, with D possibly matching TRBD1 (5 bases). CDR3 length equals 16 residues. CDR1 is SGHNT, CDR2 YYREEE, per germline (reference sequence). V was clipped by 6 bases and J by 7 bases, with 23 bases between them. The CDR3 is CASTSKGSGQRNEQFF. In DNA form, the CDR3 reads TGTGCCAGCACCTCGAAGGGGTCAGGGCAGAGGAATGAGCAGTTCTTC.

CDR3 bases: TGTGCCAGCAGACAGGGTGGCTTCTACGAGCAGTACTTC. This encodes CASRQGGFYEQYF. The chain combines TRBV2 with TRBJ2-7; a weak D match, TRBD1 (6 bases). The germline V gene has CDR1 SNHLY and CDR2 FYNNEI. This CDR3 comprises 13 residues. V lost 6 bases and J lost 3, with 12 bases in between.

The CDR3 sequence: CASSLVRLAGGTDTQYF. The CDR3 DNA is TGTGCCAGCAGCTTAGTACGGCTAGCGGGGGGCACAGATACGCAGTATTTT. The rearrangement uses TRBV7-2 and TRBJ2-3; 10 bases are shared with TRBD2. Germline V gives CDR1 SGHTA, CDR2 FQGNSA. Losses at the gene ends were 1 base for V and 1 base for J; bases not matched to a gene: 5. The CDR3 has 17 residues.

V is TRBV5-1 and J is TRBJ2-2; tentative D call: TRBD2 (6 bases). The CDR3 extends over 14 amino acids. The germline gives CDR1 SGHRS, CDR2 YFSETQ. V was trimmed by 4 bases and J by 3 bases, leaving 10 bases between them. CDR3 bases: TGCGCCAGCAGCGCGGGACGGTACACCGGGGAGCTGTTTTTT. This encodes CASSAGRYTGELFF.

The rearrangement links TRBV5-6 to TRBJ1-6, with a weak D call TRBD1 (6 bases). The CDR3 consists of 15 residues. The V end was cut by 3 bases, the J end by 3 bases, with 10 bases between. Germline CDR1 and CDR2: SGHDT and YYEEEE. The CDR3 sequence is CASSYTGNYNSPLHF. The CDR3 coding sequence is TGTGCCAGCAGCTACACAGGGAACTATAATTCACCCCTCCACTTT. The entire variable domain, with the rest obtained from reference TRBV5-6 and TRBJ1-6, is as follows: DAGVTQSPTHLIKTRGQQVTLRCSPKSGHDTVSWYQQALGQGPQFIFQYYEEEERQRGNFPDRFSGHQFPNYSSELNVNALLLGDSALYLCASSYTGNYNSPLHFGNGTRLTVT.

For the CDR3, the DNA is TGTGCCAGCAGCCGCAGCGGGACAATAGGCGAGACCCAGTACTTC. Translating gives CASSRSGTIGETQYF. The chain couples TRBV7-2 to TRBJ2-5, with a possible D match to TRBD2 (7 bases). CDR3 length equals 15 residues. V was clipped by 5 bases and J by 5 bases, with 18 bases between them. Per the germline V gene, CDR1 is SGHTA and CDR2 is FQGNSA.

V and J are TRBV6-6 and TRBJ2-3; 12 bases line up with TRBD2. CDR3 size: 16 residues. V dropped 6 bases and J dropped 2; count of bases not matched to a gene: 6. Per germline, CDR1 MNHNY and CDR2 SVGAGI (reference sequence). The CDR3 bases are TGTGCCAGCAGGCGCACTAGCGGGGGGACCACAGATACGCAGTATTTT. It codes for CASRRTSGGTTDTQYF.

V and J are TRBV19 and TRBJ2-7; the D gene is possibly TRBD2 (5 bases). Trimming pared 9 bases from V and 4 bases from J, leaving 13 bases between. Germline V CDR1 and CDR2: LNHDA, SQIVND (reference sequence). The CDR3 spans 12 residues. The CDR3 here is CASMDQRYEQYF. The CDR3 nucleotides are TGTGCCAGCATGGACCAGCGGTACGAGCAGTACTTC.